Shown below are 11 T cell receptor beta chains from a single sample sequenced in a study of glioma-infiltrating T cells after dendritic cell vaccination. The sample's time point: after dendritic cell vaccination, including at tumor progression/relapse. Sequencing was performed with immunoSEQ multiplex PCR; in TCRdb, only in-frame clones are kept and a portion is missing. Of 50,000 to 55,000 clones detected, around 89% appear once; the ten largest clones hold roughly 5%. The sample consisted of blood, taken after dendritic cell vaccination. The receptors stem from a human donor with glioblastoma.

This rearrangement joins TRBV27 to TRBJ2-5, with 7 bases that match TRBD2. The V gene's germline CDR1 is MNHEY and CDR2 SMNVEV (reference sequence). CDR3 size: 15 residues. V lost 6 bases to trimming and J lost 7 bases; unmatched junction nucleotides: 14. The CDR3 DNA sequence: TGTGCCAGCAGACCGGGACTAACGTCGGGTGCGACCCAGTACTTC. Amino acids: CASRPGLTSGATQYF.

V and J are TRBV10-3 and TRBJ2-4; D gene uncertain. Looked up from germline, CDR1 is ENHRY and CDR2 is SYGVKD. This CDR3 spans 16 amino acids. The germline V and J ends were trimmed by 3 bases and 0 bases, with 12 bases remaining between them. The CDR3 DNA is TGTGCCATCAGTGACTTTGGTCCAGGAGCCAAAAACATTCAGTACTTC. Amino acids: CAISDFGPGAKNIQYF.

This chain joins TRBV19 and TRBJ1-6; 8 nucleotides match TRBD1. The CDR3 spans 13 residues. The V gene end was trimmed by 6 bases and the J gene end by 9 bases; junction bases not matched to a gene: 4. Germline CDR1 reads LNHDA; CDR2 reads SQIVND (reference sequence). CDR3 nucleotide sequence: TGTGCCAGTAGAACCACAGGGGGTTCACCCCTCCACTTT. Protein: CASRTTGGSPLHF.

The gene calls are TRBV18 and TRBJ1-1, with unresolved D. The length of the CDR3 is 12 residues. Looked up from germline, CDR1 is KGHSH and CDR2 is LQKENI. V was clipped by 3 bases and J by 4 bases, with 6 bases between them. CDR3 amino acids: CASSPVATEAFF. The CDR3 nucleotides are TGTGCCAGCTCACCCGTGGCCACTGAAGCTTTCTTT.

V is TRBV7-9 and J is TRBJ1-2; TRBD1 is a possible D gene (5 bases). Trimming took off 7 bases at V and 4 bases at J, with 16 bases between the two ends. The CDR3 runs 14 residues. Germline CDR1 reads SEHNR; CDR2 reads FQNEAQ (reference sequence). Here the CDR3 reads CASNLKGQIYGYTF. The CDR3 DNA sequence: TGTGCCAGCAACCTAAAGGGGCAGATCTATGGCTACACCTTC.

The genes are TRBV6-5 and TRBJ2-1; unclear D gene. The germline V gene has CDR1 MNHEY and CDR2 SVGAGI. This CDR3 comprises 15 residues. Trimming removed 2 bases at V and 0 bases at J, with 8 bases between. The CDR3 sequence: CASSYLDSSYNEQFF. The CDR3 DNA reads TGTGCCAGCAGTTACCTAGATAGCTCCTACAATGAGCAGTTCTTC.

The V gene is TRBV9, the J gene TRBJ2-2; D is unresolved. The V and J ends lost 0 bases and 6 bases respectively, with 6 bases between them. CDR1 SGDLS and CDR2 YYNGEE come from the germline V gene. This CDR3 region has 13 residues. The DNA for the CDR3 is TGTGCCAGCAGCGTAGAAGAGCCCGGGGAGCTGTTTTTT. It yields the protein CASSVEEPGELFF.

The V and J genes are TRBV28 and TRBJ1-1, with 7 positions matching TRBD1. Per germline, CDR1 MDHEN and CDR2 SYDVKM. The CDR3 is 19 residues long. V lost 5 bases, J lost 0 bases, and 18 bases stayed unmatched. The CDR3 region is CASSPLRDSGGLMNTEAFF. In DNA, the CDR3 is TGTGCCAGCAGTCCGCTCCGGGACAGCGGTGGTCTCATGAACACTGAAGCTTTCTTT.

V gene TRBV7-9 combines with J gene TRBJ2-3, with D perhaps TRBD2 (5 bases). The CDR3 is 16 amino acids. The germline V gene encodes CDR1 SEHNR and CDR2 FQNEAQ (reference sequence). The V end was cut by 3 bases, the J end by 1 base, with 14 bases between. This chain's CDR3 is CASSFGGYTGTDTQYF. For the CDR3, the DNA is TGTGCCAGCAGCTTTGGCGGGTATACAGGCACAGATACGCAGTATTTT.

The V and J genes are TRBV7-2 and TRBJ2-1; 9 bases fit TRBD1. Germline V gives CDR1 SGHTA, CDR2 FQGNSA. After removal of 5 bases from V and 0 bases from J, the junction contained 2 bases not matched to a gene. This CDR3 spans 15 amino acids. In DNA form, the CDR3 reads TGTGCCAGCAGCCGGGACAGGGCCTCCTACAATGAGCAGTTCTTC. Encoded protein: CASSRDRASYNEQFF.

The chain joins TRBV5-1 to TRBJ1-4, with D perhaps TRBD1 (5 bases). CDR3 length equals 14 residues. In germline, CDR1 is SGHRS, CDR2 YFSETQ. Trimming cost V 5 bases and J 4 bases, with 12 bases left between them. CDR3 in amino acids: CASSRAGNNEKLFF. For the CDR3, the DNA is TGCGCCAGCAGTCGGGCAGGGAATAATGAAAAACTGTTTTTT.